This T cell receptor beta chain was recorded in a study of T cell responses to AZD1222 COVID-19 vaccine. Study conclusions and caveats: There were vaccine-associated CD4 TCRs across spike, dominant at 160-218 and 743-854. Donors were mostly white British, more females; clonal diversity possibly underestimated.

This clone was seen a handful of times. Its specificity is not known. TCRdb's copy holds only in-frame clones and misses some; the assay was immunoSEQ multiplex PCR. The sample holds over 100,000 clones; roughly 86% are singletons and the top ten take 9.5% to 15%. This CDR3 is built from 13 residues. V lost 9 bases and J lost 8; bases outside the gene matches: 6. Germline CDR1 is LNHDA and CDR2 is SQIVND (reference sequence). The chain employs TRBV19 and TRBJ1-4; 10 positions match TRBD1. This receptor was identified in an adult in good health. Sequencing used peripheral blood, obtained on day 0 of MenACWY control vaccination. CDR3 in DNA: TGTGCCAGCCAGGACAGGGGGAGGGAAAAACTGTTTTTT. Translation gives CASQDRGREKLFF.